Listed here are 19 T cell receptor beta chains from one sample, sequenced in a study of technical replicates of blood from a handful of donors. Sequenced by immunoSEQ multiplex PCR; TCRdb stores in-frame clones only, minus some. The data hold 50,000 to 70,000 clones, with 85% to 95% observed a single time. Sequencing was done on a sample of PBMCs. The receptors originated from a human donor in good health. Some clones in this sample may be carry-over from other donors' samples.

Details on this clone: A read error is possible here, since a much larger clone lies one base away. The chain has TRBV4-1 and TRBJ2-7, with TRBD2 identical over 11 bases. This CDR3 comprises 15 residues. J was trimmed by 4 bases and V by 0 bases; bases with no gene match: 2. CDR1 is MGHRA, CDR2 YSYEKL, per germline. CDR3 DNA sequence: TGCGCCAGCAGCCAAGATACTAGCGGGAGTTACGAGCAGTACTTC. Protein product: CASSQDTSGSYEQYF.

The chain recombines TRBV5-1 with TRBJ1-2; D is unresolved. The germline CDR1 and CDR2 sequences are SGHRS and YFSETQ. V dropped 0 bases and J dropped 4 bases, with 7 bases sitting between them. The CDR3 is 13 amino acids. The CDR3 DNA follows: TGCGCCAGCAGCTTGGGCAGGCCCTATGGCTACACCTTC. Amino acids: CASSLGRPYGYTF.

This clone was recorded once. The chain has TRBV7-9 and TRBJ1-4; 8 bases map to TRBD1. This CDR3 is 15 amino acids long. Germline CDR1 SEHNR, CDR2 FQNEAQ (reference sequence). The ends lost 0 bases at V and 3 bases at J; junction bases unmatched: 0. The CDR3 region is CASSLATGANEKLFF. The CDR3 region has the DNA TGTGCCAGCAGCTTAGCGACAGGGGCTAATGAAAAACTGTTTTTT.

As DNA, the CDR3 is TGTGCCAGCAGCGTCGACAAATTCCAAGAGACCCAGTACTTC. Residues: CASSVDKFQETQYF. The chain uses TRBV5-4 and TRBJ2-5; no clear D gene. The V end was cut by 4 bases, the J end by 1 base, with 11 bases between. CDR1 is SGHNT, CDR2 YYREEE, per germline (reference sequence). The CDR3 is 14 residues long.

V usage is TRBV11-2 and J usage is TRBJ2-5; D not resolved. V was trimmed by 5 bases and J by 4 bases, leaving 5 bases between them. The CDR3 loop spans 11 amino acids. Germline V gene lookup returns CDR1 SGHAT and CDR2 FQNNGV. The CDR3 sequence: CASSRAETQYF. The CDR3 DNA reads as TGTGCCAGCAGCCGAGCAGAGACCCAGTACTTC.

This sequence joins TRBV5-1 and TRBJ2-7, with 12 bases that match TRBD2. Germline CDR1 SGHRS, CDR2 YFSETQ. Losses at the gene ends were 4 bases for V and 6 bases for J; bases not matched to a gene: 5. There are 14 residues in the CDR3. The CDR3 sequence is CASSPTSGRSEQYF. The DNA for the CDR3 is TGCGCCAGCAGCCCGACTAGCGGGAGAAGCGAGCAGTACTTC.

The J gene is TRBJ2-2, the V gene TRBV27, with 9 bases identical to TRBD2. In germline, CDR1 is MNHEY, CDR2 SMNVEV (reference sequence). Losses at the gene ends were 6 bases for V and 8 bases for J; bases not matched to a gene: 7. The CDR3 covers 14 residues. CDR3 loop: CASRGGTSWGELFF. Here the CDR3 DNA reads TGTGCCAGCAGGGGGGGGACTAGCTGGGGGGAGCTGTTTTTT.

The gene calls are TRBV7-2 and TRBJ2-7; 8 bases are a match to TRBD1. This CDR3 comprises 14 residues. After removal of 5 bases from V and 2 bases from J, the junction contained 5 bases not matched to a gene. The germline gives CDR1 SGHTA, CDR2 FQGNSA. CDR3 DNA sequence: TGTGCCAGCAGCGTAAAGGGACAGGCCTACGAGCAGTACTTC. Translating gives CASSVKGQAYEQYF.

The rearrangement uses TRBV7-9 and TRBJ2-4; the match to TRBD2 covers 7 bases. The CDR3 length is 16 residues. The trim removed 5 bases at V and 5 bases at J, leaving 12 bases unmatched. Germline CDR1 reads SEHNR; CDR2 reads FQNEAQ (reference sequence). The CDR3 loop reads CASSPLLPGGQNIQYF. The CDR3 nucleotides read TGTGCCAGCAGCCCTCTCCTGCCGGGGGGACAAAACATTCAGTACTTC.

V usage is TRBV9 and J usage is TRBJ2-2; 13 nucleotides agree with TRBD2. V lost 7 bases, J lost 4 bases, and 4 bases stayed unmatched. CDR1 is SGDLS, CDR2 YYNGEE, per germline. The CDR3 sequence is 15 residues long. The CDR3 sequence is CASGTSGTGTGELFF. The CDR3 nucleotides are TGTGCCAGCGGGACTAGCGGGACGGGCACCGGGGAGCTGTTTTTT.

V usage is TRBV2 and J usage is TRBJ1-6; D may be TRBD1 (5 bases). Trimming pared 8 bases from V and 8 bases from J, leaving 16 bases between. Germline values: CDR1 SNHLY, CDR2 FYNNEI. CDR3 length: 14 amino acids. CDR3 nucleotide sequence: TGTGCCAGCGAAGCAGGGCATGGGGATTCACCCCTCCACTTT. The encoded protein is CASEAGHGDSPLHF.

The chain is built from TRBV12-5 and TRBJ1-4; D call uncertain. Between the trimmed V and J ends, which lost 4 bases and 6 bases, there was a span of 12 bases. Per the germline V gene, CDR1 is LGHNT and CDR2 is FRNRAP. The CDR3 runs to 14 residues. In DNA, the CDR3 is TGTGCTAGTGGTTCAAGGAGGGTCGATGAAAAACTGTTTTTT. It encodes CASGSRRVDEKLFF.

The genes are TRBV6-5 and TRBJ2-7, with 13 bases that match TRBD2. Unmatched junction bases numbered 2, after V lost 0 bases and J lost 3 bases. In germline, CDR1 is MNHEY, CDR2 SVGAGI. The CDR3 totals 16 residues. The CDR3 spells CASSYSGTSGVYEQYF. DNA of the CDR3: TGTGCCAGCAGTTACTCCGGGACTAGCGGGGTCTACGAGCAGTACTTC.

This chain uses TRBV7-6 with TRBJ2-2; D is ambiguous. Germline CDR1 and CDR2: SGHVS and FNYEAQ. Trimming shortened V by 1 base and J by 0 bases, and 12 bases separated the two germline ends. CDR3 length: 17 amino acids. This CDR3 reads CASSLVTPFANTGELFF. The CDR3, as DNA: TGTGCCAGCAGCTTAGTAACTCCGTTCGCGAACACCGGGGAGCTGTTTTTT.

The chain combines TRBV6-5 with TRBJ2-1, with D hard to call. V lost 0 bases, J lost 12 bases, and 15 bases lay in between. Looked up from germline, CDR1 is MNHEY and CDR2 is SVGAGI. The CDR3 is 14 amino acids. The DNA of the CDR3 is TGTGCCAGCAGTTACTCCGCGACTGGCCTCGGGCAGTTCTTC. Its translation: CASSYSATGLGQFF.

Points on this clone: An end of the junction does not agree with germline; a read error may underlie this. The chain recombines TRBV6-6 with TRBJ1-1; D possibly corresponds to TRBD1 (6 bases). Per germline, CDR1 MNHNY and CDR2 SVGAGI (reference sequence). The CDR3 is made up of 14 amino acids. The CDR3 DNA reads TGTGCCAACAGTCCCCCCGGGGACATTAGAGAAGCTTTCTTT. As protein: CANSPPGDIREAFF.

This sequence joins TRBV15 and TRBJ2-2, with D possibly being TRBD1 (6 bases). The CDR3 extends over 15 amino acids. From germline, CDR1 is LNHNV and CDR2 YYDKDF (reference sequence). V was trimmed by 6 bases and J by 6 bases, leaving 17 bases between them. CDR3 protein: CATRTDSSPPGELFF. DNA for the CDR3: TGTGCCACCAGGACGGACAGTAGCCCTCCCGGGGAGCTGTTTTTT.

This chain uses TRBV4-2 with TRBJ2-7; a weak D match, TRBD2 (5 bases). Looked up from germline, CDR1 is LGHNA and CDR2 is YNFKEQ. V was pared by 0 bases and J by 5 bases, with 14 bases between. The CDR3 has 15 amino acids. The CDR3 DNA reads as TGTGCCAGCAGCCAAGATCTGAGGCGAGGGAACGAGCAGTACTTC. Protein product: CASSQDLRRGNEQYF.

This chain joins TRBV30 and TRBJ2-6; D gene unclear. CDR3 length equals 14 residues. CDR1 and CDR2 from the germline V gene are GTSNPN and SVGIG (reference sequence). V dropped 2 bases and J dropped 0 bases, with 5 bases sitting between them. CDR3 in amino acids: CAWSRDSGANVLTF. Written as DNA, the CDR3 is TGTGCCTGGAGTCGAGACTCTGGGGCCAACGTCCTGACTTTC.